These T cell receptor beta chains were read from a single sample in a study of blood T cell repertoires in COVID-19. TCRdb keeps only in-frame clones here, not all; method: immunoSEQ multiplex PCR. The sample has over 100,000 clones, 75% to 90% seen once. The material sequenced was peripheral blood. The receptors originated from a human donor in a cohort sampled during active COVID-19. CDR3s include the opening cysteine and the closing phenylalanine or tryptophan. The order of the fields is V gene, D gene, clone size, J gene, CDR3 protein, CDR3 DNA. D genes are given only for firm matches. Only part of the rows carry a size: once, few, many, or a class if the clone is expanded.

TRBV5-1	TRBD2	.	TRBJ2-7	CASSFGLAGEEQYF	TGCGCCAGCAGCTTCGGACTAGCGGGAGAGGAGCAGTACTTC
TRBV7-2	TRBD2	.	TRBJ2-1	CASSVNLAGGGFF	TGTGCCAGCAGCGTTAACCTAGCGGGGGGTGGGTTCTTC
TRBV10-3	TRBD2	.	TRBJ2-3	CAINQPSGSTDTQYF	TGTGCCATCAACCAGCCTAGCGGCAGCACAGATACGCAGTATTTT
TRBV6-6	.	.	TRBJ1-2	CASTPGRRGIIGYTF	TGTGCCAGCACCCCAGGGAGGCGGGGGATCATTGGCTACACCTTC
TRBV24-1	.	.	TRBJ2-6	CATSLGGGGGANVLTF	TGTGCCACCAGCCTAGGGGGGGGCGGTGGGGCCAACGTCCTGACTTTC
TRBV9	TRBD1	.	TRBJ2-1	CASSGRTGNYNEQFF	TGTGCCAGCAGCGGCAGGACAGGGAACTACAATGAGCAGTTCTTC
TRBV28	TRBD2	.	TRBJ2-5	CASRALAGGARQETQYF	TGTGCCAGCAGGGCCTTAGCGGGAGGGGCGAGGCAAGAGACCCAGTACTTC
TRBV5-1	TRBD2	.	TRBJ2-1	CASAMKRESNEQFF	TGCGCCAGCGCTATGAAGCGGGAGAGCAATGAGCAGTTCTTC
TRBV4-1	TRBD2	.	TRBJ2-3	CASSQFERLAGYTDTQYF	TGCGCCAGCAGCCAATTCGAGAGACTAGCGGGGTACACAGATACGCAGTATTTT
TRBV19	.	.	TRBJ1-2	CASSGRVDGYTF	TGTGCCAGTAGTGGCAGGGTTGATGGCTACACCTTC
TRBV4-2	.	.	TRBJ2-1	CASRYLPSPDNEQFF	TGTGCCAGCAGGTACCTGCCTAGCCCCGACAATGAGCAGTTCTTC
TRBV6-2/TRBV6-3	TRBD2	.	TRBJ2-2	CASSLLAANTGELFF	TGTGCCAGCAGTCTACTAGCGGCGAACACCGGGGAGCTGTTTTTT
TRBV27	TRBD2	.	TRBJ2-1	CASSFWTSGRATNEQFF	TGTGCCAGCAGTTTTTGGACTAGCGGGAGGGCCACGAACGAGCAGTTCTTC
TRBV5-1	TRBD2	.	TRBJ2-7	CASSLLASGGTTYEQYF	TGCGCCAGCAGCTTGTTGGCTAGCGGGGGGACTACCTACGAGCAGTACTTC
TRBV19	.	.	TRBJ1-2	CASTPHGGSPGYTF	TGTGCCAGTACCCCCCACGGAGGCAGCCCTGGCTACACCTTC
TRBV18	.	once	TRBJ1-5	CASSPNVQGQPQHF	TGTGCCAGCTCACCCAACGTGCAGGGGCAGCCCCAGCATTTT
TRBV10-3	TRBD1	.	TRBJ1-2	CAIRSTGRVDGYTF	TGTGCCATCAGATCGACAGGGAGAGTTGATGGCTACACCTTC
TRBV7-8	TRBD1	.	TRBJ1-2	CASSLAVGTDYGYTF	TGTGCCAGCAGCTTAGCGGTCGGGACAGACTATGGCTACACCTTC
TRBV5-6	.	.	TRBJ2-2	CASRGTQRAGANTGELFF	TGTGCCAGCAGGGGTACCCAAAGGGCGGGCGCGAACACCGGGGAGCTGTTTTTT
TRBV27	TRBD1	.	TRBJ2-1	CASIGGSGTGEFNEQFF	TGTGCCAGCATTGGGGGGAGCGGGACAGGGGAATTCAATGAGCAGTTCTTC
TRBV4-1	TRBD1	.	TRBJ1-1	CASSQENRGSTEAFF	TGCGCCAGCAGCCAAGAGAACAGGGGAAGCACTGAAGCTTTCTTT
TRBV7-8	.	.	TRBJ1-2	CASSLERGSYTF	TGTGCCAGCAGCTTAGAGAGGGGGAGCTACACCTTC
TRBV24-1	.	.	TRBJ2-1	CATSDFRLDNEQFF	TGTGCCACCAGTGATTTCAGACTAGACAATGAGCAGTTCTTC
TRBV6-2/TRBV6-3	TRBD2	.	TRBJ2-5	CASSYVQGWASGRETQYF	TGTGCCAGCAGTTACGTCCAGGGATGGGCTAGCGGTCGAGAGACCCAGTACTTC
TRBV20-1	.	.	TRBJ1-2	CRGGGSRGYTF	TGCAGGGGCGGGGGTTCCCGTGGCTACACCTTC
TRBV19	.	.	TRBJ2-7	CASSVTGGAGLEQYF	TGTGCCAGTAGCGTTACCGGAGGGGCTGGTTTAGAGCAGTACTTC
TRBV12-3/TRBV12-4	.	.	TRBJ1-2	CASSLKMQGSLF	TGTGCCAGCAGTTTGAAGATGCAGGGATCCCTCTTC
TRBV7-2	.	.	TRBJ1-4	CASSRQDGWLTNEKLFF	TGTGCCAGCAGCCGTCAGGATGGGTGGTTGACTAATGAAAAACTGTTTTTT
TRBV11-3	TRBD2	.	TRBJ2-7	CASSPGLAGVYEQYF	TGTGCCAGCAGCCCGGGACTAGCGGGGGTCTACGAGCAGTACTTC
TRBV5-6	TRBD1	once	TRBJ2-7	CASSPSPGQGAGEQYF	TGTGCCAGCAGCCCTTCCCCGGGACAGGGGGCGGGGGAGCAGTACTTC
TRBV20-1	TRBD1	once	TRBJ2-5	CSRDRGETQYF	TGCAGTAGAGACAGGGGAGAGACCCAGTACTTC
TRBV5-4	TRBD2	.	TRBJ2-3	CASSSGPGTSGSDTQYF	TGTGCCAGCAGCTCGGGGCCCGGGACTAGCGGGAGTGATACGCAGTATTTT
TRBV7-2	TRBD1	.	TRBJ1-1	CASSSDRGGAEAFF	TGTGCCAGCAGTTCCGACAGGGGTGGCGCTGAAGCTTTCTTT
TRBV29-1	TRBD1	.	TRBJ1-2	CSVDGTYRGLGYGYTF	TGCAGCGTTGATGGCACGTACAGGGGGCTAGGCTATGGCTACACCTTC
TRBV2	.	.	TRBJ2-7	CASRGGSAAYEQYF	TGTGCCAGCAGGGGAGGCAGCGCAGCCTACGAGCAGTACTTC
TRBV6-2/TRBV6-3	TRBD2	.	TRBJ2-4	CASTPSGMGSRNIQYF	TGTGCCAGCACCCCAAGCGGGATGGGGTCCAGAAACATTCAGTACTTC
TRBV6-5	.	.	TRBJ2-7	CASTAARFPVYEQYF	TGTGCCAGCACTGCGGCCCGGTTTCCCGTCTACGAGCAGTACTTC
TRBV4-1	TRBD2	.	TRBJ2-1	CASSRQLAGEYNEQFF	TGCGCCAGCAGCCGCCAACTAGCGGGGGAGTACAATGAGCAGTTCTTC
TRBV7-3	TRBD1	.	TRBJ2-6	CASSNPGQGLGGSGANVLTF	TGTGCCAGCAGCAACCCGGGACAGGGTCTGGGGGGTTCTGGGGCCAACGTCCTGACTTTC
TRBV28	.	.	TRBJ1-2	CASRNPGTSLEGNYGYTF	TGTGCCAGCAGGAACCCCGGGACATCTCTCGAGGGTAACTATGGCTACACCTTC
TRBV3-1/TRBV3-2	.	.	TRBJ2-1	CASSPLGSGAYNEQFF	TGTGCCAGCAGCCCCCTTGGTAGCGGAGCTTACAATGAGCAGTTCTTC
TRBV11-1	.	.	TRBJ2-7	CASTSQESSYEQYF	TGTGCCAGCACGAGTCAGGAAAGCTCCTACGAGCAGTACTTC